The clone carrying this T cell receptor beta chain occurred once. What it binds is not known. Every subset had its genomic DNA shared out evenly among several immunoSEQ plates. DNA at 150 to 200 ng, roughly 30,000 T cell genomes, went into sorted-subset replicate PCRs. Only in-frame clones appear in the TCRdb table, and some are missing; sequencing was by immunoSEQ multiplex PCR. The table includes more than 1,200,000 clones, roughly 98.5% detected once. The data were obtained in a study of shared clonotypes between healthy human individuals. General observations from the study: All-four-donor shared clonotypes had higher generation probabilities than non-shared clonotypes did. The rarefaction results pointed to incomplete sorted-subset sequencing despite large depth.

What was sequenced was naive CD4+ T cells sorted from blood. Subset described: CD45RA+ positively selected. The sequence was collected from a man aged 30 to 45 in good health.

This CDR3 reads CASSDRGYGSGNTIYF. The CDR3 DNA is TGTGCCAGCAGTGACAGGGGGTACGGCTCTGGAAACACCATATATTTT. The chain couples TRBV2 to TRBJ1-3, with 7 bases aligning to TRBD1. V shed 3 bases and J 0 bases; nucleotides not matched to a gene: 5. Germline V gene lookup returns CDR1 SNHLY and CDR2 FYNNEI. The CDR3 spans 16 residues.